This TCR beta chain was obtained from a study of blood T cell repertoires in COVID-19. Generated by immunoSEQ multiplex PCR, the TCRdb table keeps only in-frame clones and is missing some. The sample holds 200,000 to 250,000 clones, approximately 88% seen once. Trimming took 0 bases from V and 6 from J, leaving 15 bases between them. The germline V gene encodes CDR1 ENHRY and CDR2 SYGVKD. The CDR3 is 16 amino acids. The chain recombines TRBV10-3 with TRBJ2-1, with unresolved D. The sample consisted of peripheral blood. The origin of this receptor is a woman in her twenties or thirties with COVID-19, enrolled during active disease. CDR3 nucleotides: TGTGCCATCAGTGAGTCGTCGCGGTCCCAGCCCAATGAGCAGTTCTTC. Residues: CAISESSRSQPNEQFF.